These 10 T cell receptor beta chains were sequenced from one sample in a study of blood T cell repertoires in COVID-19. TCRdb's copy holds only in-frame clones and misses some; the assay was immunoSEQ multiplex PCR. The table shows about 350,000 clones, with around nine tenths occurring only once. What was sequenced was PBMCs or T cells enriched from blood (not recorded which). The source is a woman in her twenties or thirties who had been exposed to COVID-19.

The chain carries TRBV30 and TRBJ2-3; D is unclear. This CDR3 comprises 11 residues. Trimming took 6 bases from V and 3 from J, leaving 7 bases between them. Germline V gene lookup returns CDR1 GTSNPN and CDR2 SVGIG (reference sequence). CDR3 bases: TGTGCCTGCACTACTACAGATACGCAGTATTTT. This sequence encodes CACTTTDTQYF.

The rearrangement links TRBV27 to TRBJ2-7; 7 bases align to TRBD1. Trimming took 7 bases from V and 2 from J; bases not matched to a gene: 5. This CDR3 spans 13 amino acids. Per germline, CDR1 MNHEY and CDR2 SMNVEV (reference sequence). The CDR3 spells CASTNQGAYEQYF. Written as DNA, the CDR3 is TGTGCCAGCACCAACCAGGGGGCCTACGAGCAGTACTTC.

The V call is TRBV5-1, the J call TRBJ1-4; TRBD1 matches 8 bases. This CDR3 spans 15 amino acids. V dropped 2 bases and J dropped 5; count of bases not matched to a gene: 5. CDR1 SGHRS and CDR2 YFSETQ come from the germline V gene. CDR3 sequence reads: CASSFRGQRNEKLFF. For the CDR3, the DNA is TGCGCCAGCAGCTTCAGGGGGCAGAGGAATGAAAAACTGTTTTTT.

V usage is TRBV4-1 and J usage is TRBJ2-1; 9 nucleotides line up with TRBD2. CDR3 length: 14 amino acids. V was pared by 10 bases and J by 6 bases, with 10 bases of the junction left unmatched. Per the germline V gene, CDR1 is MGHRA and CDR2 is YSYEKL. The CDR3 DNA follows: TGCGCCACCGAAGTAGCGGGAGCTTGCAATGAGCAGTTCTTC. Its protein is CATEVAGACNEQFF.

V is TRBV5-3 and J is TRBJ2-7; 10 bases fit TRBD1. TRBV5-3 carries the ORF label, with uncertain function. The CDR3 spans 16 residues. The V gene end was trimmed by 6 bases and the J gene end by 3 bases; junction bases not matched to a gene: 12. CDR3 DNA sequence: TGTGCCAGAAACGCCTACCGGGACAGGGGACTCTACGAGCAGTACTTC. Its protein is CARNAYRDRGLYEQYF.

The chain combines TRBV2 with TRBJ2-1; TRBD1 matches at 9 bases. This CDR3 has 16 amino acids. The germline V gene encodes CDR1 SNHLY and CDR2 FYNNEI. V was clipped by 6 bases and J by 6 bases; unmatched bases: 12. CDR3 amino acids: CASRSNRGLLGNEQFF. The DNA of the CDR3 is TGTGCCAGCAGAAGTAACAGGGGGCTTTTAGGCAATGAGCAGTTCTTC.

This clone was observed a few times. This sequence joins TRBV11-2 and TRBJ1-1, with 9 bases aligning to TRBD1. Trimming removed 6 bases from V and 4 bases from J; junction bases left unmatched: 9. CDR1 is SGHAT, CDR2 FQNNGV, per germline. This CDR3 region has 15 residues. The CDR3 here is CASRRPGQGLTEAFF. The CDR3 DNA sequence: TGTGCCAGCAGACGGCCGGGACAGGGCCTCACTGAAGCTTTCTTT.

This chain links TRBV2 with TRBJ1-5; D call uncertain. The CDR3 has 12 amino acids. The germline CDR1 and CDR2 sequences are SNHLY and FYNNEI. The ends were cut back, 6 bases at V and 6 bases at J, with 9 bases in the middle. DNA for the CDR3: TGTGCCAGCAGCCCCGGAGGTCAGCCCCAGCATTTT. Its translation: CASSPGGQPQHF.

The chain couples TRBV12-3 or TRBV12-4 to TRBJ2-7; D perhaps matches TRBD1 (6 bases). The CDR3 loop spans 13 amino acids. The V end lost 3 bases, the J end lost 3 bases, and 9 bases lay between the germline ends. The CDR3 bases are TGTGCCAGCAGTTTTGGACAGCTCTACGAGCAGTACTTC. This translates into CASSFGQLYEQYF.

The chain links TRBV15 to TRBJ1-1; 8 bases align to TRBD1. The V and J ends lost 0 bases and 1 base, in that order; junction bases with no gene match: 4. Per the germline V gene, CDR1 is LNHNV and CDR2 is YYDKDF (reference sequence). The CDR3 extends over 16 amino acids. In DNA form, the CDR3 reads TGTGCCACCAGCAGAGATGGGGACAGGCCGAACACTGAAGCTTTCTTT. This gives the protein CATSRDGDRPNTEAFF.